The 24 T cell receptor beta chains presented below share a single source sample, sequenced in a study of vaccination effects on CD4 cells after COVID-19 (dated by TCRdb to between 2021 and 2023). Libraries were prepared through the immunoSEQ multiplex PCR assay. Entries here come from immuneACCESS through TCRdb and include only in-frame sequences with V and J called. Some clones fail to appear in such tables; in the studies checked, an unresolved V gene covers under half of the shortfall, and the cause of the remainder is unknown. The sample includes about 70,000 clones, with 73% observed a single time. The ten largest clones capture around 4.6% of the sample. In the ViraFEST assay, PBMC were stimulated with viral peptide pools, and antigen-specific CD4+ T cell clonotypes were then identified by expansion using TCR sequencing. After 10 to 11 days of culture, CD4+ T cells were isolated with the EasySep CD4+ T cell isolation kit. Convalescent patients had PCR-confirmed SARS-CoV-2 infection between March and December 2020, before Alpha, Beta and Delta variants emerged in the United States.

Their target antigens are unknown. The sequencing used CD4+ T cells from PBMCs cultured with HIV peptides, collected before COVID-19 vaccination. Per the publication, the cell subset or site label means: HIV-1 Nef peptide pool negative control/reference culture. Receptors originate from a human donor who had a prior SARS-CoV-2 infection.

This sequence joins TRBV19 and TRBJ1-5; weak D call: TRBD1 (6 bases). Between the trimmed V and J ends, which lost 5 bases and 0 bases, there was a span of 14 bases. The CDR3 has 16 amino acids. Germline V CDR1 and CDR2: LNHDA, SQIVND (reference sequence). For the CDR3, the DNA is TGTGCCAGTAGTCCCGCGACAGGTGGTAGCAATCAGCCCCAGCATTTT. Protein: CASSPATGGSNQPQHF.

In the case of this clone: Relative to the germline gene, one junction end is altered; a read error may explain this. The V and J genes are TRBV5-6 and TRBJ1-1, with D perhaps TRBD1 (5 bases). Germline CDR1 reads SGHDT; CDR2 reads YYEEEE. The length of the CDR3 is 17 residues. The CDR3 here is CASSLGPPTDLNTEAFF. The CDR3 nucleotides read TGTGCCAGCAGTTTGGGACCACCGACAGATCTGAACACTGAAGCTTTCTTT.

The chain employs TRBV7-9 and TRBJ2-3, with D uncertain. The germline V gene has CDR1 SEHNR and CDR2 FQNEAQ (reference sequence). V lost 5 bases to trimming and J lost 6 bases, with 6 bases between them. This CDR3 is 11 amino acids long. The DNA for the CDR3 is TGTGCCAGCAGCCTACAGGATACGCAGTATTTT. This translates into CASSLQDTQYF. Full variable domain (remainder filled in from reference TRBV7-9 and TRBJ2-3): DTGVSQNPRHKITKRGQNVTFRCDPISEHNRLYWYRQTLGQGPEFLTYFQNEAQLEKSRLLSDRFSAERPKGSFSTLEIQRTEQGDSAMYLCASSLQDTQYFGPGTRLTVL.

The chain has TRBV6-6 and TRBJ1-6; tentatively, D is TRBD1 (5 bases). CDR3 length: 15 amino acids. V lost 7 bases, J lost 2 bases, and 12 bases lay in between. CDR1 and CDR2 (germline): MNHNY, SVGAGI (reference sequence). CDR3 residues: CASTRERAYNSPLHF. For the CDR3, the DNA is TGTGCCAGCACCAGGGAGAGGGCCTATAATTCACCCCTCCACTTT.

This chain's CDR3 is CASSVGVAGGTGELFF. The CDR3 DNA is TGTGCCAGCAGCGTAGGCGTAGCGGGAGGCACCGGGGAGCTGTTTTTT. The chain links TRBV9 to TRBJ2-2, with 10 nucleotides matching TRBD2. Germline CDR1 and CDR2: SGDLS and YYNGEE. Losses at the gene ends were 0 bases for V and 4 bases for J; bases not matched to a gene: 3. This CDR3 contains 16 residues.

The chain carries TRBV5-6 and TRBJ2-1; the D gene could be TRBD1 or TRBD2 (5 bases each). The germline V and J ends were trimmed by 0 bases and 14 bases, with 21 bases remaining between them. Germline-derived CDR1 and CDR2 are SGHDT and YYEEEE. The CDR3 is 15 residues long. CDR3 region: CASSLVGTVLRVEFF. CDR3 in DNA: TGTGCCAGCAGCTTGGTGGGGACGGTGCTTAGGGTGGAGTTCTTC. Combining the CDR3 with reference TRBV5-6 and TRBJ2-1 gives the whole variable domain DAGVTQSPTHLIKTRGQQVTLRCSPKSGHDTVSWYQQALGQGPQFIFQYYEEEERQRGNFPDRFSGHQFPNYSSELNVNALLLGDSALYLCASSLVGTVLRVEFFGPGTRLTVL.

CDR3 loop: CASSLTGRMPYEQYF. As DNA, the CDR3 is TGTGCCAGCAGCTTAACAGGGAGGATGCCCTACGAGCAGTACTTC. The gene calls are TRBV27 and TRBJ2-7, with D perhaps TRBD1 or TRBD2 (6 bases each). CDR1 is MNHEY, CDR2 SMNVEV, per germline (reference sequence). This CDR3 spans 15 amino acids. Trimming stripped 6 bases from V and 2 bases from J, with 17 bases between.

DNA for the CDR3: TGTGCCAGCTCACCTCAGACTAGTGAGGCAGATACGCAGTATTTT. Its translation is CASSPQTSEADTQYF. The chain has TRBV18 and TRBJ2-3; D possibly corresponds to TRBD2 (6 bases). Trimming stripped 3 bases from V and 4 bases from J, with 14 bases between. The CDR3 is 15 amino acids. Germline V lookup: CDR1 KGHSH, CDR2 LQKENI.

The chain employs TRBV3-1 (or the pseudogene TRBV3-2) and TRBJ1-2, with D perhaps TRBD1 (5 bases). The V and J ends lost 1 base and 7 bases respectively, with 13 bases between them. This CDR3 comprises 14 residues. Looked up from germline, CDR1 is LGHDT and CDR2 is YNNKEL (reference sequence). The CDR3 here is CASSQVQGGVGYTF. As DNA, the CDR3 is TGTGCCAGCAGCCAAGTTCAGGGAGGAGTTGGCTACACCTTC.

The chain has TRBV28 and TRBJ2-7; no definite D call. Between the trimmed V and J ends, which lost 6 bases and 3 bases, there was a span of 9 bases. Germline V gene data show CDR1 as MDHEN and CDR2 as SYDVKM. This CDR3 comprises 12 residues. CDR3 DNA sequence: TGTGCCAGCAGACCGCCGGGCTACGAGCAGTACTTC. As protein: CASRPPGYEQYF.

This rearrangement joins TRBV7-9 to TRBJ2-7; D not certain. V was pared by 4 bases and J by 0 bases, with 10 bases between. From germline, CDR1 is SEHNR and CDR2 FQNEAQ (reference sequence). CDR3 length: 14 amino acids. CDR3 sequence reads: CASSSEGASYEQYF. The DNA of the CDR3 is TGTGCCAGCAGCTCTGAAGGTGCCTCCTACGAGCAGTACTTC.

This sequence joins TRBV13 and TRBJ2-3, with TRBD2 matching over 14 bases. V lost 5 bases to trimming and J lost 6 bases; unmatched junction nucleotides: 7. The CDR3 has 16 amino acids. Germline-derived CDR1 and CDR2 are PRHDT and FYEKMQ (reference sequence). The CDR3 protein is CASSPRLAGGSDTQYF. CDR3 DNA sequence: TGTGCCAGCAGCCCAAGACTAGCGGGAGGGTCGGATACGCAGTATTTT.

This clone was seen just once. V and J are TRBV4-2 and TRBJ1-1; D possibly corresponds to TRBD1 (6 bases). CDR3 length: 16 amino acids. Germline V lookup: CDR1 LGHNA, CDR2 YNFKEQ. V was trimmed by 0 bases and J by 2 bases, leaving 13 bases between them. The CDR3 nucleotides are TGTGCCAGCAGCCAAGATGCGACAGGTGCTAACACTGAAGCTTTCTTT. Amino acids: CASSQDATGANTEAFF.

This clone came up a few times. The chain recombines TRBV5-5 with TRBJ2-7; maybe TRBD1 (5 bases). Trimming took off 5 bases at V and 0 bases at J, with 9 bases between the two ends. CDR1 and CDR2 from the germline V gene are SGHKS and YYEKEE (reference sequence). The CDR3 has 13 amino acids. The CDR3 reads CASSRQSSYEQYF. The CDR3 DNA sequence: TGTGCCAGCAGTCGACAGAGCTCCTACGAGCAGTACTTC.

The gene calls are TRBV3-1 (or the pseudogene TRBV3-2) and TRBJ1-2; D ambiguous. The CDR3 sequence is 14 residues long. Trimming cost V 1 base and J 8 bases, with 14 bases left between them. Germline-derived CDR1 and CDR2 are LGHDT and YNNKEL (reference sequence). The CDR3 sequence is CASSQGPYESGYTF. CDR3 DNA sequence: TGTGCCAGCAGCCAAGGCCCCTATGAATCCGGCTACACCTTC.

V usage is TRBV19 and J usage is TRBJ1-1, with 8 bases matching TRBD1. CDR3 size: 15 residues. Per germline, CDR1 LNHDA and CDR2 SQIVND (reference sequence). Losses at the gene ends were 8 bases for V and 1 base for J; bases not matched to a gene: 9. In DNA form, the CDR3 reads TGTGCCAGTTCACACCCAGGACAGGGGAACACTGAAGCTTTCTTT. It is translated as CASSHPGQGNTEAFF.

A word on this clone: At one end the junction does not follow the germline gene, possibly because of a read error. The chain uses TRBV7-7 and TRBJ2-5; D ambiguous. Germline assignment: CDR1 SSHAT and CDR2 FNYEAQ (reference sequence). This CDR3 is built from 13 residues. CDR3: CASSLDAQETQYF. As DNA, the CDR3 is TGTGCTAGCAGCTTAGACGCCCAAGAGACCCAGTACTTC.

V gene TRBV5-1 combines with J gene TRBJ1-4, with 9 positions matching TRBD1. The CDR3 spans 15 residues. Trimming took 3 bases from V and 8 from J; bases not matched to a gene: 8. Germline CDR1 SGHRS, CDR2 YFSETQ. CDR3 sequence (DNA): TGCGCCAGCAGCTATATACAGGGGGCGGACGAAAAACTGTTTTTT. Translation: CASSYIQGADEKLFF.

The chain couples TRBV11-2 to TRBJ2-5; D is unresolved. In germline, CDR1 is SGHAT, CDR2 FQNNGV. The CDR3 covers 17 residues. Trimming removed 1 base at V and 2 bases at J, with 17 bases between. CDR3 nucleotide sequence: TGTGCCAGCAGCTTAGTAAGACGTTTGGCACAGCAAGAGACCCAGTACTTC. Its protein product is CASSLVRRLAQQETQYF.

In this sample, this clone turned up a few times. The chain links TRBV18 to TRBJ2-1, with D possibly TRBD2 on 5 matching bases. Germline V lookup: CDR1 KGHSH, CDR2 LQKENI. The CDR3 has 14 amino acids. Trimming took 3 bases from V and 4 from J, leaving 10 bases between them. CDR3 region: CASSPPSQYNEQFF. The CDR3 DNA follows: TGTGCCAGCTCACCGCCTAGCCAATACAATGAGCAGTTCTTC.

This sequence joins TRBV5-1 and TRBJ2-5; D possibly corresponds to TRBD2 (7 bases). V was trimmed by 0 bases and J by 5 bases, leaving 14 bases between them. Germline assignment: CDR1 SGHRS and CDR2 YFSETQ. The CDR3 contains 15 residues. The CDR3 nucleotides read TGCGCCAGCAGCTTGGTCTGGGGGGGCGGTGAGACCCAGTACTTC. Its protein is CASSLVWGGGETQYF. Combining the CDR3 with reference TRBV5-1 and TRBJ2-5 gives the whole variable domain KAGVTQTPRYLIKTRGQQVTLSCSPISGHRSVSWYQQTPGQGLQFLFEYFSETQRNKGNFPGRFSGRQFSNSRSEMNVSTLELGDSALYLCASSLVWGGGETQYFGPGTRLLVL.

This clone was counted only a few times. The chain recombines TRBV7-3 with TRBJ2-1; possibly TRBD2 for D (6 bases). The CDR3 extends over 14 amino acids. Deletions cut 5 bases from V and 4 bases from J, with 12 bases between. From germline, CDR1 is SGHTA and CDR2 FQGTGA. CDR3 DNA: TGTGCCAGCAGCCCCTCGCTAGCGTACAATGAGCAGTTCTTC. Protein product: CASSPSLAYNEQFF.

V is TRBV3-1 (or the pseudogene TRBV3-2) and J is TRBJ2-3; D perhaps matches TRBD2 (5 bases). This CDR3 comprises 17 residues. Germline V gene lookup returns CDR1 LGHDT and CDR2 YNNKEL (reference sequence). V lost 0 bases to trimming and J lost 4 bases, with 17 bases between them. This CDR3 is CASSQDPLPRRADTQYF. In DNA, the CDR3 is TGTGCCAGCAGCCAAGATCCCCTCCCCCGGCGGGCAGATACGCAGTATTTT.

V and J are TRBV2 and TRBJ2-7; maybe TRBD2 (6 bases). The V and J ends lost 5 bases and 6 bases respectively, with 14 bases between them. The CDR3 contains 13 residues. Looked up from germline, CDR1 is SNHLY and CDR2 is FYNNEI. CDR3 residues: CASSRLEGVEQYF. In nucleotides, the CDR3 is TGTGCCAGCAGTCGACTAGAGGGCGTCGAGCAGTACTTC.